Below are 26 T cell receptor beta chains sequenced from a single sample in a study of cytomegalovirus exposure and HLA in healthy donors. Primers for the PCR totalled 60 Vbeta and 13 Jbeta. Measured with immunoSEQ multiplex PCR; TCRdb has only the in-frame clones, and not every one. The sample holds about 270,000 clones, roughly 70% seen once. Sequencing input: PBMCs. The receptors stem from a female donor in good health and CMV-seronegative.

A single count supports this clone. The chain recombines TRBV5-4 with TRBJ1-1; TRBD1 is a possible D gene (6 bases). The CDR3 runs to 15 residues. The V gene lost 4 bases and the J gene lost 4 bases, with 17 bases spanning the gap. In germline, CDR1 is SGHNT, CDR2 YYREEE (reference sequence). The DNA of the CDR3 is TGTGCCAGCAGCCCCAACAGGGCTGGGGGCACTGAAGCTTTCTTT. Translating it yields CASSPNRAGGTEAFF.

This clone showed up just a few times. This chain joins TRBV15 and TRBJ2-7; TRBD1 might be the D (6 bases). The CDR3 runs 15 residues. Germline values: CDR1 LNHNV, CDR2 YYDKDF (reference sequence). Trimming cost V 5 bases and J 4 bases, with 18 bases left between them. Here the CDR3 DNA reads TGTGCCACCAGCCCCCCAGGACAGAAGGGATACGAGCAGTACTTC. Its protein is CATSPPGQKGYEQYF.

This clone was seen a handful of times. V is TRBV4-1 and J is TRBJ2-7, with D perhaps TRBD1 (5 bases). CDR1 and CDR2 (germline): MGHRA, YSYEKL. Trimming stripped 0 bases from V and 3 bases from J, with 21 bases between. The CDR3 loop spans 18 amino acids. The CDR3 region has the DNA TGCGCCAGCAGCCAAGAGAGGTCGCTAGGGGCGCCCGTCTACGAGCAGTACTTC. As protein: CASSQERSLGAPVYEQYF.

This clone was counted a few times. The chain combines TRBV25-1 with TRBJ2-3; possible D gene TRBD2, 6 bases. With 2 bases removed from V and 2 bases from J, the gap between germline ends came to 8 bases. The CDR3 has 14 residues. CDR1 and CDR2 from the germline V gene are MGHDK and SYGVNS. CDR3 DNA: TGTGCCAGCAGTGAAGGGCGGGACACAGATACGCAGTATTTT. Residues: CASSEGRDTDTQYF.

CDR3 sequence reads: CASSLLAGEGEQYF. The CDR3, as DNA: TGTGCCAGCAGTCTACTAGCGGGAGAGGGCGAGCAGTACTTC. The chain is built from TRBV6-1 and TRBJ2-7; 11 nucleotides agree with TRBD2. The V segment lost 5 bases and the J segment 6 bases; nucleotides outside the gene matches: 6. CDR1 and CDR2 from the germline V gene are MNHNS and SASEGT. The length of the CDR3 is 14 residues.

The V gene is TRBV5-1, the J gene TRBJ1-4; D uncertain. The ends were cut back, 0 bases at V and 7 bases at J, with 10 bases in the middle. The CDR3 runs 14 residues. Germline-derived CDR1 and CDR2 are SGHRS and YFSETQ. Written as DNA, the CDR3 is TGCGCCAGCAGCTTGGAACGACTGGGTGAAAAACTGTTTTTT. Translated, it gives CASSLERLGEKLFF.

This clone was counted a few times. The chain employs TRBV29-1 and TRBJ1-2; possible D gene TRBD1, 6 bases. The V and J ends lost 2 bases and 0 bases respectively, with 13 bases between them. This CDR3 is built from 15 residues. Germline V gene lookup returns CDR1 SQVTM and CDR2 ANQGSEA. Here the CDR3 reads CSVEKGRGPNYGYTF. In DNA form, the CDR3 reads TGCAGCGTTGAAAAGGGCAGGGGCCCTAACTATGGCTACACCTTC.

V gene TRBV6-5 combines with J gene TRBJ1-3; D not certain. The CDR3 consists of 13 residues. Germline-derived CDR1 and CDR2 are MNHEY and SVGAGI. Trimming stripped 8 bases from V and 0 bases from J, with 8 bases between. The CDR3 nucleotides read TGTGCCAGCGGAGTGATCTCTGGAAACACCATATATTTT. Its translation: CASGVISGNTIYF.

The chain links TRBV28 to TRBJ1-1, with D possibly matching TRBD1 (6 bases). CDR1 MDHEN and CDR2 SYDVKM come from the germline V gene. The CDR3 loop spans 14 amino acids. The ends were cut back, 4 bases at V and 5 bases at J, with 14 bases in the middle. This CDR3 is CASSSLGGMTEAFF. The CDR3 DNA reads TGTGCCAGCAGTTCCCTAGGGGGAATGACTGAAGCTTTCTTT.

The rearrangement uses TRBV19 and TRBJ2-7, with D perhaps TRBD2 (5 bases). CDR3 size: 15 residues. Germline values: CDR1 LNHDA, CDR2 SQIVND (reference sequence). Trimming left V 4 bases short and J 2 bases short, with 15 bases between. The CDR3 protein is CASSTPRGNAYEQYF. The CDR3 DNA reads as TGTGCCAGTAGTACCCCCCGGGGAAACGCCTACGAGCAGTACTTC. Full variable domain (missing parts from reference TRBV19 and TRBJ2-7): DGGITQSPKYLFRKEGQNVTLSCEQNLNHDAMYWYRQDPGQGLRLIYYSQIVNDFQKGDIAEGYSVSREKKESFPLTVTSAQKNPTAFYLCASSTPRGNAYEQYFGPGTRLTVT.

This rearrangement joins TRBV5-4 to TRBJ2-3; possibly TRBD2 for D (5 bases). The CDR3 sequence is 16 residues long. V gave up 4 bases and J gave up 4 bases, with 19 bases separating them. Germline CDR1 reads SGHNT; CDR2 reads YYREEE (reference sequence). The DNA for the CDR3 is TGTGCCAGCAGCCCGGATCCGGGAAGCCCCCCAGATACGCAGTATTTT. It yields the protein CASSPDPGSPPDTQYF.

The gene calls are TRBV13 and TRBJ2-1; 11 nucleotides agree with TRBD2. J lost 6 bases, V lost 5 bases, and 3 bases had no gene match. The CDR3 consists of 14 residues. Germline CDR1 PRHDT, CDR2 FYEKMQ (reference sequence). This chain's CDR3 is CASSHLAGGNEQFF. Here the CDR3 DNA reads TGTGCCAGCAGCCACCTAGCGGGAGGCAATGAGCAGTTCTTC.

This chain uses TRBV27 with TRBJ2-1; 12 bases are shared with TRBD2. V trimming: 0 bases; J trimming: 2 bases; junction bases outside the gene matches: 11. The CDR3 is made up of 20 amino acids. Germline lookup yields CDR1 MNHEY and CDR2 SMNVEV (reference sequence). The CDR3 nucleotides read TGTGCCAGCAGTTTATCCCCGCTAGCGGGAGGGCCCCTTACCTACAATGAGCAGTTCTTC. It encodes CASSLSPLAGGPLTYNEQFF.

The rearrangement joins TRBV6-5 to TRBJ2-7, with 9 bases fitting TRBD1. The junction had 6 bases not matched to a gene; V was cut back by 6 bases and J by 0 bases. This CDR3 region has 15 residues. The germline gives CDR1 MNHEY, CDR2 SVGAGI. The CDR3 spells CASRPPGQGSYEQYF. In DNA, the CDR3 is TGTGCCAGCAGGCCTCCGGGACAGGGCTCCTACGAGCAGTACTTC.

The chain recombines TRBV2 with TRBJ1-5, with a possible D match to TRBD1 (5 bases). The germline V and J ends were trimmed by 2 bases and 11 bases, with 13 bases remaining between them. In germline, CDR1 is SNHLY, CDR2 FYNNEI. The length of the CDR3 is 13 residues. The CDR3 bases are TGTGCCAGCAGTGAAACGGGGGAGCGGTCCCAGCATTTT. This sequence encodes CASSETGERSQHF.

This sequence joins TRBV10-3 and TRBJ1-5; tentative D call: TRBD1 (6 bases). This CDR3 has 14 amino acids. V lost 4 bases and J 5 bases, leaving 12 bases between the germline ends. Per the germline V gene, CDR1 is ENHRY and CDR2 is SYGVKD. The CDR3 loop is CAISADSGHQPQHF. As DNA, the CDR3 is TGTGCCATCAGTGCGGACAGCGGTCATCAGCCCCAGCATTTT.

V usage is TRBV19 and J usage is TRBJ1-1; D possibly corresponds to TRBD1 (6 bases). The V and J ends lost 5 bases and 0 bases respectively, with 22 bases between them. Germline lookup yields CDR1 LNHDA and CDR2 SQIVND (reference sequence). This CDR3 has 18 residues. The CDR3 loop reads CASSPLQGWLLMNTEAFF. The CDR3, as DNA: TGTGCCAGTAGTCCTTTACAGGGTTGGTTGTTGATGAACACTGAAGCTTTCTTT.

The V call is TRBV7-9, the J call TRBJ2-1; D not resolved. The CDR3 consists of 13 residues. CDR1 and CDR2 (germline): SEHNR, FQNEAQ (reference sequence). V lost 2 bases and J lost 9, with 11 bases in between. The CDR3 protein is CASSLLEESEQFF. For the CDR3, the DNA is TGTGCCAGCAGCTTACTAGAGGAGAGTGAGCAGTTCTTC.

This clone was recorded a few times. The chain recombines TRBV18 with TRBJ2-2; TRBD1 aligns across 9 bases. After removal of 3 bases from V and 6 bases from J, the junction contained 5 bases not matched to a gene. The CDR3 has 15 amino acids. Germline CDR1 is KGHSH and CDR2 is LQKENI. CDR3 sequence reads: CASSPTGGASGELFF. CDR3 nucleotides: TGTGCCAGCTCACCTACAGGGGGCGCGTCCGGGGAGCTGTTTTTT.

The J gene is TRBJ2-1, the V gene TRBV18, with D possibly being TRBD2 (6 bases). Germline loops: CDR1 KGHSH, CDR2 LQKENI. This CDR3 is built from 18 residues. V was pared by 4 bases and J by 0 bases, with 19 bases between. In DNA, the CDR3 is TGTGCCAGCTCACGAACGGGACTCCTGGGCAGCTCCTACAATGAGCAGTTCTTC. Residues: CASSRTGLLGSSYNEQFF.

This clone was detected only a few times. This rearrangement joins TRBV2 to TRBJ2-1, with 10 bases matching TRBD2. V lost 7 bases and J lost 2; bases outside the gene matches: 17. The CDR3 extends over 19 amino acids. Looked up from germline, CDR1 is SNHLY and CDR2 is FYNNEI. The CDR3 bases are TGTGCCAGCACCCCGGGACTAGCGAGAACCCTTACAGCCTACAATGAGCAGTTCTTC. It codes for CASTPGLARTLTAYNEQFF.

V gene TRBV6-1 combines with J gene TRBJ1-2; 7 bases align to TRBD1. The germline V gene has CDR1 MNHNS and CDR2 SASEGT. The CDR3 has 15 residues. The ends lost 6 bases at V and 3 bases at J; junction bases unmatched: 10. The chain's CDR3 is CASSDPDGTDYGYTF. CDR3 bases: TGTGCCAGCAGCGACCCAGACGGGACAGACTATGGCTACACCTTC.

The DNA of the CDR3 is TGTGCCAGCAGCCCACAGGGATATGACTATGGCTACACCTTC. This translates into CASSPQGYDYGYTF. The chain employs TRBV5-6 and TRBJ1-2; a weak D match, TRBD1 (6 bases). The CDR3 covers 14 residues. CDR1 is SGHDT, CDR2 YYEEEE, per germline. Between the trimmed V and J ends, which lost 4 bases and 3 bases, there was a span of 13 bases.

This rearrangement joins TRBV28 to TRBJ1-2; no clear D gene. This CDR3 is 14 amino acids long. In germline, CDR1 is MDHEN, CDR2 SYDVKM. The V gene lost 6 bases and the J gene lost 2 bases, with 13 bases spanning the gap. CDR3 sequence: CASSVEATNYGYTF. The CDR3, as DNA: TGTGCCAGCAGCGTCGAAGCTACGAACTATGGCTACACCTTC.

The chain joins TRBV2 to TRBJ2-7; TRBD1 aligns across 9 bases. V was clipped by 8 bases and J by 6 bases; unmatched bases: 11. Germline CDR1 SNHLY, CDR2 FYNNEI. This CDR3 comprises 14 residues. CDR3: CASAQTGQGPEQYF. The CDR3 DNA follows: TGTGCCAGCGCCCAAACGGGACAGGGTCCCGAGCAGTACTTC.

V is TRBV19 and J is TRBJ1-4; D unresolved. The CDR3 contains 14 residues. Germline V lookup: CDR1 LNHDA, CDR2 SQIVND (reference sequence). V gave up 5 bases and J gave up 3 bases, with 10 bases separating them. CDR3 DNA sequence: TGTGCCAGTAGTGATCAGTTTTCTAATGAAAAACTGTTTTTT. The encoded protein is CASSDQFSNEKLFF.